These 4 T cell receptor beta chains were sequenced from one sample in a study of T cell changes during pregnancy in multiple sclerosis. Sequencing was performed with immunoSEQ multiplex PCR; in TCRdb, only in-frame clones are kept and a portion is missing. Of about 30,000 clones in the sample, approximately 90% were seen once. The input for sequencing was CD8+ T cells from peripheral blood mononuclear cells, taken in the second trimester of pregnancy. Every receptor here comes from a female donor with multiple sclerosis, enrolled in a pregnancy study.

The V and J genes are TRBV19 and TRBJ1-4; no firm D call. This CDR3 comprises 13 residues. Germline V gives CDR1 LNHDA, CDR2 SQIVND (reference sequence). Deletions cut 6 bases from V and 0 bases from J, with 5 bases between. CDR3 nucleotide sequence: TGTGCCAGTAGGTCTACAACTAATGAAAAACTGTTTTTT. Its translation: CASRSTTNEKLFF. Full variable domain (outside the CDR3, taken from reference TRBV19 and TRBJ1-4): DGGITQSPKYLFRKEGQNVTLSCEQNLNHDAMYWYRQDPGQGLRLIYYSQIVNDFQKGDIAEGYSVSREKKESFPLTVTSAQKNPTAFYLCASRSTTNEKLFFGSGTQLSVL.

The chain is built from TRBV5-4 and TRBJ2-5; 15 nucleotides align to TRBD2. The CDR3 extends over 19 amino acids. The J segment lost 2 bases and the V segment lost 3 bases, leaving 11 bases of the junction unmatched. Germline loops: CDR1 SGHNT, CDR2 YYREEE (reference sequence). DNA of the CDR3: TGTGCCAGCAGCTGGGAAGGACTAGCGGGAGGGCCTAGGCAAGAGACCCAGTACTTC. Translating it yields CASSWEGLAGGPRQETQYF.

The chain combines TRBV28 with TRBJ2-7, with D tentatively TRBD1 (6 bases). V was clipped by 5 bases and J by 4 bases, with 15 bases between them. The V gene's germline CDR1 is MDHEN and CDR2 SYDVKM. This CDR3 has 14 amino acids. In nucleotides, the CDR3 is TGTGCCAGCAGTGGACAGACAGATCAATACGAGCAGTACTTC. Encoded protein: CASSGQTDQYEQYF.

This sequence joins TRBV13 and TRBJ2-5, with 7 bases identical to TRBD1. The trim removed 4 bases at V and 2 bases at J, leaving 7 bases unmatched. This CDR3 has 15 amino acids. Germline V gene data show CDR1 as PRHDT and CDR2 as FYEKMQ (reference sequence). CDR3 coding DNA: TGTGCCAGCAGCTCCCGAAGACAGGGTCAAGAGACCCAGTACTTC. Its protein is CASSSRRQGQETQYF.